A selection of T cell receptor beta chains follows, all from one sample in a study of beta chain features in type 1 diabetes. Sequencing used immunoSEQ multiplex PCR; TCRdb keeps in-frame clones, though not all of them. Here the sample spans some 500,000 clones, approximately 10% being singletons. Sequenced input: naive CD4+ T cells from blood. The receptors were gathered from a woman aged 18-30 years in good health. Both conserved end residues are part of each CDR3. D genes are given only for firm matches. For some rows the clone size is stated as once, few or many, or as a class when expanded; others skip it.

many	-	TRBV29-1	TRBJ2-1	CSVGGSSYNEQFF
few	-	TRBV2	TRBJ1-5	CASRAGSNQPQHF
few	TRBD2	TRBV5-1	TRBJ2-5	CASSKGLAAQQETQYF
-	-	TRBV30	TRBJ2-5	CAWSGMGLLGETQYF
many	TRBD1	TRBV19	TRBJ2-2	CASSPGQGIGELFF
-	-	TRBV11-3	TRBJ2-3	CASKTSTDTQYF
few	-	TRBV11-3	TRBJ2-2	CASSLTRTGELFF
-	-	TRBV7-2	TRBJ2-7	CASRGWTSYEQYF
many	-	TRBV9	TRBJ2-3	CASKGAASTDTQYF
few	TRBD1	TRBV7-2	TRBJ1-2	CASSLAGTGIAGYTF
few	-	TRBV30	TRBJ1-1	CAWSSPNRAPLF
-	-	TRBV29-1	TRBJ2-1	CSGSPPPYNEQFF
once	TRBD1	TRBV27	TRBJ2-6	CATPGTGFSGANVLTF
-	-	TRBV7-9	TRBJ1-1	CASSVRGQMNTEAFF
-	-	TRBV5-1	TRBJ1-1	CASSLAQAPYTEAFF
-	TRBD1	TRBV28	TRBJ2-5	CASSSTGTGGETQYF
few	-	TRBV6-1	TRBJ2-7	CASSDPWTGDYEQYF
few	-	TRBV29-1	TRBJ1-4	CSVERLGTNEKLFF
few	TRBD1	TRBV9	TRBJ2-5	CASSPRGAGGRETQYF
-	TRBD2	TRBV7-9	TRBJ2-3	CASSLDGRDTQYF
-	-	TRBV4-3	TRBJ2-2	CASSQEDAPWPRSPGELFF
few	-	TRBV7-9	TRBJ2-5	CASSLVGSLQTQYF
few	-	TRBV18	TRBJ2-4	CASSSGTANIQYF
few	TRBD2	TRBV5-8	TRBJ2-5	CASIQRGASILTQYF
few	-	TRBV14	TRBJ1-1	CASSQGTNTEAFF
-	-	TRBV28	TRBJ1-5	CASSEGNQPQHF
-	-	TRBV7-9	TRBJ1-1	CASSPNRGWEAFF
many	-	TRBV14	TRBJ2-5	CASSRYRVRETQYF
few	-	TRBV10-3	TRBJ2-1	CAISELGNEQFF
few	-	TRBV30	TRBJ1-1	CAWNLARGMNTEAFF
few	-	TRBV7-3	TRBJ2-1	CASSSRNNEQFF
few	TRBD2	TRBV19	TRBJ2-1	CASNTLLAGVNNEQFF
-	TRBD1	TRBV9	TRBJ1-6	CASSPLDRGGSPLHF
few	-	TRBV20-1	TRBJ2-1	CSARVYNEQFF
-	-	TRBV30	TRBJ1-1	CAWIGGDTAFF
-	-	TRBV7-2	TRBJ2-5	CASSLRAEPTQETQYF
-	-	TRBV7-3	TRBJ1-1	CASSSEAHKRAFF
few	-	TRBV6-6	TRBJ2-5	CASSHGTPGQETQYF
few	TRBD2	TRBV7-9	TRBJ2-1	CASSLRKAGSHNEQFF
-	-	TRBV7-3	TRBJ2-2	CASSSHPNTGELFF
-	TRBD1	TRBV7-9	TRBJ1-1	CASSSGTGPNTEAFF
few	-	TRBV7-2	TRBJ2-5	CASSLFLMERETQYF
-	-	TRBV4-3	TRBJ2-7	CASSQEIVSYEQYF
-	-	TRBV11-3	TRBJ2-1	CAGSRGRSGNEQFF
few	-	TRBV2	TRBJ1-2	CASTERDYGYTF
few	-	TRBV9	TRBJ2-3	CASSVEAGLSDTQYF
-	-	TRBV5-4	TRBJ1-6	CASSLMRGTISSYNSPLHF
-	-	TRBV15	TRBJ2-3	CATSRALGLPADTQYF
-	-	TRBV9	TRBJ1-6	CASSTREFSPLHF
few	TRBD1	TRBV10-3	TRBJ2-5	CAISESGQPQTQYF
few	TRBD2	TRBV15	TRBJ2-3	CATSRAKGASGGFTDTQYF
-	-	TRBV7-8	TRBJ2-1	CASSLTRVLDEQFF
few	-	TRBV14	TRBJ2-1	CASSQENEGLPEQFF
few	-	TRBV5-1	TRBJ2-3	CASSSGIRGTDTQYF
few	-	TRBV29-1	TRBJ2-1	CSVYRWGADNEQFF
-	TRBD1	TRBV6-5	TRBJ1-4	CASSGTASAEKLFF
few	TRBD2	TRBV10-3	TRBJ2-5	CAASSFAGGQETQYF
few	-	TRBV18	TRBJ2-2	CASSPQGSSTGELFF
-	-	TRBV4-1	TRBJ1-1	CASSSLRGRVGEAFF
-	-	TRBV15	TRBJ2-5	CATSRMLEGTQYF